Below, 32 T cell receptor beta chains from the same sample are listed, as sequenced in a study of T cells in Graves' hyperthyroidism and ophthalmopathy. It was RNA transcripts that yielded the amplified TCR beta CDR3 regions. Primed by the HTBI set, a first-round RT-PCR was run on the TCR CDR3. TCRdb reprocessed the multiplex PCR reads via MiXCR and lists one record per CDR3 protein. This sample has about 700,000 distinct CDR3 sequences, with about 14% found just once. Sequenced: blood. The receptors originated from a woman aged 18-29 years with Graves' hyperthyroidism.

This clonotype was counted ten times or more. Written as DNA, the CDR3 is TGTGCCAGCAGCGGGGCCCCGAGGAGGAATGAAAAACTGTTTTTT. It codes for CASSGAPRRNEKLFF. V is TRBV7-8 and J is TRBJ1-4, with D maybe TRBD1 (5 bases). Germline V gene lookup returns CDR1 SGHVS and CDR2 FQNEAQ. V lost 5 bases to trimming and J lost 5 bases, with 15 bases between them. The CDR3 runs 15 residues.

This chain joins TRBV27 and TRBJ2-5; D is undetermined. The end of the DNA aligns better with TRBJ2-1, so the J call may be wrong. The length of the CDR3 is 17 residues. Germline values: CDR1 MNHEY, CDR2 SMNVEV (reference sequence). CDR3 amino acids: CASSLQGFNADLETQFF. CDR3 in DNA: TGTGCCAGCAGCTTGCAAGGGTTTAATGCGGATTTAGAGACCCAGTTCTTC.

This clonotype has ten or more counts. The chain is built from TRBV12-3 or TRBV12-4 and TRBJ2-3, with 10 bases that match TRBD2. This CDR3 has 18 residues. The J segment lost 2 bases and the V segment lost 4 bases, leaving 12 bases of the junction unmatched. CDR3 residues: CASSYLGVAGGPTDTQYF. The CDR3 coding sequence is TGTGCCAGCAGTTACCTAGGTGTAGCGGGAGGCCCCACAGATACGCAGTATTTT.

At least ten counts were recorded for this clonotype. The chain carries TRBV20-1 and TRBJ2-7; D is perhaps TRBD1 (6 bases). CDR3 length: 13 residues. The V gene's germline CDR1 is DFQATT and CDR2 SNEGSKA (reference sequence). V was trimmed by 3 bases and J by 3 bases, leaving 12 bases between them. In nucleotides, the CDR3 is TGCAGTGCTAGGAGACAGGCGAGCTACGAGCAGTACTTC. This translates into CSARRQASYEQYF.

This clonotype was seen more than once but under ten times. Germline is not matched at one junction end, which may reflect a read error. The genes are TRBV10-1 and TRBJ2-5, with D unresolved. The CDR3 runs 14 residues. Germline CDR1 WNHNN, CDR2 SYGVQD (reference sequence). The CDR3 DNA is TGCGCCGGCAGTGAGTCGAACGCGTTGGGGACCCAGTACTTC. This sequence encodes CAGSESNALGTQYF.

This clonotype was detected once. V and J are TRBV9 and TRBJ1-2, with unresolved D. CDR1 SGDLS and CDR2 YYNGEE come from the germline V gene. The V end lost 4 bases, the J end lost 8 bases, and 27 bases lay between the germline ends. The CDR3 sequence is 17 residues long. This CDR3 reads CASSTNSGPPLLVGYTF. The DNA for the CDR3 is TGTGCCAGCAGCACGAACTCCGGGCCCCCTCTTCTGGTGGGCTACACCTTC.

Only a few counts were recorded for this clonotype. This may come from a read error, since a much larger clone is one base off. This sequence joins TRBV11-2 and TRBJ2-1; 9 nucleotides align to TRBD2. This CDR3 comprises 15 residues. Germline CDR1 reads SGHAT; CDR2 reads FQNNGV. The CDR3 nucleotides read TGTGCCAGCAGCCATAGCGGGAGCTCCTACAATGAGCAGTCCTTC. Its translation is CASSHSGSSYNEQSF.

This clonotype turned up a few times. The CDR3 DNA follows: TGTGCCAGCAGTGCCTTAGTTAGTACCTACAATGAGCAGTTCTTC. Its translation is CASSALVSTYNEQFF. The chain employs TRBV6-1 and TRBJ2-1, with D hard to call. From germline, CDR1 is MNHNS and CDR2 SASEGT. CDR3 length: 15 amino acids. V was clipped by 4 bases and J by 2 bases, with 12 bases between them.

This clonotype was counted ten times or more. The rearrangement uses TRBV11-2 and TRBJ2-1, with 7 bases fitting TRBD2. After removal of 5 bases from V and 9 bases from J, the junction contained 16 bases not matched to a gene. There are 16 residues in the CDR3. Germline V lookup: CDR1 SGHAT, CDR2 FQNNGV. In DNA, the CDR3 is TGTGCCAGCAGCGCAGGGTCTAGCGGCCCCAGGAGTGAGCAGTTCTTC. Translated, it gives CASSAGSSGPRSEQFF.

In the case of this clonotype: An end of the junction does not agree with germline; a read error may underlie this. The chain has TRBV9 and TRBJ2-2; 7 nucleotides agree with TRBD2. Germline-derived CDR1 and CDR2 are SGDLS and YYNGEE. The CDR3 spans 17 residues. The DNA for the CDR3 is TGTGCCAGCAGCCCCCGACTAGCCCCGAGAATCACCGCGGAGCTGTTTTTT. Translating gives CASSPRLAPRITAELFF.

V gene TRBV7-2 combines with J gene TRBJ2-7; possibly TRBD1 for D (5 bases). This CDR3 region has 15 residues. V was shortened by 1 base and J by 2 bases, with 12 bases between the two germline ends. Germline CDR1 is SGHTA and CDR2 is FQGNSA. In nucleotides, the CDR3 is TGTGCCAGCAGCTTAGAGGGGATATTCCCCTACGAGCAGTACTTC. Protein: CASSLEGIFPYEQYF.

This clonotype was detected many times. V and J are TRBV28 and TRBJ1-5; the D gene is possibly TRBD1 (6 bases). Per the germline V gene, CDR1 is MDHEN and CDR2 is SYDVKM. CDR3 length equals 14 residues. Trimming cost V 10 bases and J 4 bases, with 17 bases left between them. CDR3 sequence (DNA): TGTGCCACCCGGACAGCTCATCTAAATCAGCCCCAGCATTTT. Its protein product is CATRTAHLNQPQHF.

This clonotype was observed at least ten times. The chain employs TRBV2 and TRBJ2-7, with 9 bases aligning to TRBD1. The CDR3 is made up of 14 amino acids. V lost 10 bases and J lost 5; bases outside the gene matches: 12. The germline gives CDR1 SNHLY, CDR2 FYNNEI. CDR3 sequence: CAILRDRVTHEQYF. In DNA, the CDR3 is TGTGCCATCCTGCGGGACAGGGTAACCCACGAGCAGTACTTC.

The chain couples TRBV27 to TRBJ1-6, with D unclear. In germline, CDR1 is MNHEY, CDR2 SMNVEV (reference sequence). Between the trimmed V and J ends, which lost 7 bases and 8 bases, there was a span of 12 bases. This CDR3 has 13 residues. The CDR3 loop reads CASTPSSHSPLHF. CDR3 DNA: TGTGCCAGCACCCCGAGCTCCCATTCACCCCTCCACTTT.

The V call is TRBV6-2 or TRBV6-3, the J call TRBJ2-5, with 7 bases fitting TRBD2. With V trimmed by 4 bases and J by 2 bases, 16 bases remained unmatched. The germline V gene encodes CDR1 MNHEY and CDR2 SVGEGT. The CDR3 is made up of 18 amino acids. The CDR3 DNA sequence: TGTGCCAGCAGTTTGCTCGTAAAGACTAGCTCCGATCAAGAGACCCAGTACTTC. Protein: CASSLLVKTSSDQETQYF.

This clonotype was counted at least ten times. The chain employs TRBV30 and TRBJ1-1; tentative D call: TRBD1 (5 bases). Germline V gene lookup returns CDR1 GTSNPN and CDR2 SVGIG (reference sequence). This CDR3 region has 13 residues. The germline V and J ends were trimmed by 5 bases and 3 bases, with 13 bases remaining between them. The DNA of the CDR3 is TGTGCCTGGTGCGGGGGTTTAGACACTGAAGCTTTCTTT. It yields the protein CAWCGGLDTEAFF.

V usage is TRBV7-8 and J usage is TRBJ2-7; the match to TRBD1 covers 12 bases. This CDR3 has 17 residues. Germline assignment: CDR1 SGHVS and CDR2 FQNEAQ. With V trimmed by 4 bases and J by 4 bases, 11 bases remained unmatched. CDR3 loop: CASSYSPGQGALYEQYF. The CDR3 bases are TGTGCCAGCAGCTACTCGCCGGGACAGGGGGCTTTATACGAGCAGTACTTC.

There are many counts of this clonotype. This chain joins TRBV28 and TRBJ2-7; D could derive from TRBD1 or TRBD2 (5 bases each). Germline assignment: CDR1 MDHEN and CDR2 SYDVKM. V lost 2 bases and J 7 bases, leaving 15 bases between the germline ends. The CDR3 contains 14 residues. In nucleotides, the CDR3 is TGTGCCAGCAGTTTAGGGACCCTGTCACGGGAGCAGTACTTC. This codes for CASSLGTLSREQYF.

This clonotype was seen more than once but under ten times. The chain employs TRBV6-2 or TRBV6-3 and TRBJ1-1; 10 bases agree with TRBD1. The V gene end was trimmed by 6 bases and the J gene end by 7 bases; junction bases not matched to a gene: 5. Germline CDR1 MNHEY, CDR2 SVGEGT. The CDR3 length is 13 residues. The CDR3 loop reads CASRPTGGLEAFF. The CDR3 DNA sequence: TGTGCCAGCAGACCGACAGGGGGCCTTGAAGCTTTCTTT.

Turning to this clonotype: With a much larger clone just one base away, this may be a read error. V gene TRBV11-2 combines with J gene TRBJ1-3; D is ambiguous. Trimming pared 3 bases from V and 0 bases from J, leaving 6 bases between. The CDR3 sequence is 14 residues long. Germline-derived CDR1 and CDR2 are SGHAT and FQNNGV. The chain's CDR3 is CASSFSPSGNTIYF. Written as DNA, the CDR3 is TGTGCCAGCAGCTTCAGCCCCTCTGGAAACACCATATATTTT.

This clonotype was seen repeatedly, ten times or more. J is TRBJ1-5 and V is TRBV9, with TRBD1 matching 9 bases. The CDR3 is 17 amino acids. V trimming: 3 bases; J trimming: 1 base; junction bases outside the gene matches: 8. The germline V gene encodes CDR1 SGDLS and CDR2 YYNGEE. Here the CDR3 DNA reads TGTGCCAGCAGCGCCGGGACAGGGTCAATGAGCAATCAGCCCCAGCATTTT. Translating gives CASSAGTGSMSNQPQHF.

This sequence joins TRBV12-3 or TRBV12-4 and TRBJ1-1, with D uncertain. Trimming cost V 5 bases and J 5 bases, with 12 bases left between them. CDR3 size: 13 residues. For the CDR3, the DNA is TGTGCCAGCAGTCCCCGGACCGAAACTGAAGCTTTCTTT. It is translated as CASSPRTETEAFF.

On this clonotype: This could be a read error, since a much larger clone is one nucleotide away. The chain employs TRBV6-6 and TRBJ2-1; 7 nucleotides align to TRBD1. This CDR3 region has 16 residues. V gave up 0 bases and J gave up 3 bases; unmatched junction bases: 5. Germline V gene lookup returns CDR1 MNHNY and CDR2 SVGAGI (reference sequence). The CDR3 is CASSYSAGGVYNEQFF. The CDR3 DNA sequence: TGTGCCAGCAGTTACTCGGCAGGGGGAGTCTACAATGAGCAGTTCTTC.

This clonotype was counted ten times or more. This chain uses TRBV7-8 with TRBJ2-1; tentative D call: TRBD2 (6 bases). Trimming left V 5 bases short and J 5 bases short, with 22 bases between. The length of the CDR3 is 17 residues. CDR1 and CDR2 from the germline V gene are SGHVS and FQNEAQ. CDR3 sequence: CASSQRGPPGLDNEQFF. Here the CDR3 DNA reads TGTGCCAGCAGCCAACGGGGTCCCCCGGGACTCGACAATGAGCAGTTCTTC.

This clonotype was picked up many times. The chain links TRBV12-3 or TRBV12-4 to TRBJ1-2; unclear D gene. The CDR3 has 12 amino acids. The germline V and J ends were trimmed by 6 bases and 6 bases, with 11 bases remaining between them. The CDR3 loop is CASRTRTDGYTF. DNA for the CDR3: TGTGCCAGCAGGACGAGAACGGATGGCTACACCTTC.

The rearrangement links TRBV24-1 to TRBJ2-1; 8 nucleotides line up with TRBD2. The CDR3 spans 17 residues. The germline V gene encodes CDR1 KGHDR and CDR2 SFDVKD. With V trimmed by 3 bases and J by 1 base, 7 bases remained unmatched. The CDR3 DNA reads TGTGCCACCAGTGATCCAAGGGCGGGGGGTTCCTACAATGAGCAGTTCTTC. It encodes CATSDPRAGGSYNEQFF.

This clonotype was seen only a few times. CDR3 amino acids: CASSRLGTSGRRVEQFF. The CDR3 coding sequence is TGTGCCAGCTCACGCCTCGGGACTAGCGGGAGGCGTGTTGAGCAGTTCTTC. The chain carries TRBV18 and TRBJ2-1; 15 bases match TRBD2. CDR3 length: 17 amino acids. The V gene end was trimmed by 4 bases and the J gene end by 9 bases; junction bases not matched to a gene: 10. Germline V gene sequence: CDR1 KGHSH, CDR2 LQKENI.

V is TRBV9 and J is TRBJ2-3, with 8 bases identical to TRBD2. The CDR3 length is 16 residues. Trimming took 0 bases from V and 5 from J; bases not matched to a gene: 8. Germline CDR1 SGDLS, CDR2 YYNGEE. The CDR3 sequence is CASSVVAGFFEDTQYF. CDR3 bases: TGTGCCAGCAGCGTAGTAGCGGGATTTTTTGAAGATACGCAGTATTTT.

Notes on this clonotype: At one end, the junction sequence differs from germline, possibly due to a read error. This chain joins TRBV7-7 and TRBJ2-3, with a tentative D call TRBD1 (6 bases). The CDR3 is 18 amino acids. The V gene's germline CDR1 is SSHAT and CDR2 FNYEAQ (reference sequence). This chain's CDR3 is CASRGAGTVEKSTDTQYF. The CDR3 DNA reads as TGTGCTAGCAGGGGAGCCGGGACCGTTGAGAAGAGCACAGATACGCAGTATTTT.

At least ten counts were recorded for this clonotype. The V call is TRBV18, the J call TRBJ1-2; TRBD1 is a possible D gene (5 bases). The CDR3 is 14 amino acids. Germline CDR1 is KGHSH and CDR2 is LQKENI. V was pared by 3 bases and J by 4 bases, with 12 bases between. Here the CDR3 DNA reads TGTGCCAGCTCACCTCGCAGGGAAGTCTATGGCTACACCTTC. Translation: CASSPRREVYGYTF.

The chain couples TRBV24-1 to TRBJ2-5; D is undetermined. CDR3 length: 13 amino acids. From germline, CDR1 is KGHDR and CDR2 SFDVKD. Trimming took off 4 bases at V and 2 bases at J, with 7 bases between the two ends. Here the CDR3 DNA reads TGTGCCACCAGTGACAGGTTACAAGAGACCCAGTACTTC. Translating gives CATSDRLQETQYF.

This clonotype was seen many times. This rearrangement joins TRBV3-1 to TRBJ2-1; 9 nucleotides align to TRBD2. In germline, CDR1 is LGHDT, CDR2 YNNKEL (reference sequence). The V segment lost 5 bases and the J segment 8 bases; nucleotides outside the gene matches: 10. The CDR3 runs 15 residues. The CDR3 region has the DNA TGTGCCAGCAGCGACGCCGGGACTAGCTCCGATGAGCAGTTCTTC. Residues: CASSDAGTSSDEQFF.